This entry lists 30 T cell receptor beta chains sequenced from one sample in a study of cytomegalovirus exposure and HLA in healthy donors. PCR involved 60 Vbeta and 13 Jbeta primers. Libraries were prepared by immunoSEQ multiplex PCR; TCRdb keeps only in-frame clonotypes and omits some of them. The sample records approximately 120,000 clones, over 65% being singletons. Sequenced input: PBMCs. Source of these receptors: a man aged 50 to 59 in good health and CMV-seronegative.

V usage is TRBV28 and J usage is TRBJ1-2; D remains ambiguous. The V and J ends lost 7 bases and 4 bases respectively, with 10 bases between them. The CDR3 contains 12 residues. Germline V gives CDR1 MDHEN, CDR2 SYDVKM. In nucleotides, the CDR3 is TGTGCCAGCACCTCTGAGGGCTATGGCTACACCTTC. Its protein product is CASTSEGYGYTF.

The table lists this clone with a few counts. V gene TRBV5-8 combines with J gene TRBJ2-7, with 8 nucleotides matching TRBD1. The junction had 2 bases not matched to a gene; V was cut back by 3 bases and J by 3 bases. The CDR3 runs to 13 residues. Germline V gives CDR1 SGHTS, CDR2 YDEGEE. CDR3 region: CASSSDRGYEQYF. The CDR3 DNA reads as TGTGCCAGCAGCTCAGACAGGGGCTACGAGCAGTACTTC.

The rearrangement uses TRBV6-1 and TRBJ2-1; 12 bases match TRBD2. The V segment lost 4 bases and the J segment 2 bases; nucleotides outside the gene matches: 3. The germline V gene has CDR1 MNHNS and CDR2 SASEGT. The length of the CDR3 is 16 residues. For the CDR3, the DNA is TGTGCCAGCAGTGTGACTAGCGGGAGTACCTACAATGAGCAGTTCTTC. Its protein product is CASSVTSGSTYNEQFF.

The chain recombines TRBV29-1 with TRBJ2-3; weak D call: TRBD1 (8 bases). The CDR3 runs 14 residues. Germline V gives CDR1 SQVTM, CDR2 ANQGSEA. Trimming left V 3 bases short and J 4 bases short, with 14 bases between. The CDR3 reads CSVDRQGRADTQYF. The CDR3 DNA follows: TGCAGCGTTGACAGACAGGGGAGGGCAGATACGCAGTATTTT.

This clone was recorded only once. The gene calls are TRBV28 and TRBJ1-5; D is undetermined. V gave up 2 bases and J gave up 0 bases, with 11 bases separating them. This CDR3 is built from 16 residues. Germline CDR1 reads MDHEN; CDR2 reads SYDVKM. As DNA, the CDR3 is TGTGCCAGCAGTTTACTGGCAGATTATAGCAATCAGCCCCAGCATTTT. It encodes CASSLLADYSNQPQHF.

The chain carries TRBV27 and TRBJ2-1, with 10 positions matching TRBD2. This CDR3 is built from 14 residues. V shed 5 bases, J shed 8 bases, and the junction held 6 bases outside the gene matches. Germline V gene data show CDR1 as MNHEY and CDR2 as SMNVEV (reference sequence). The CDR3 region has the DNA TGTGCCAGCAGTCTAGCGGGAGCTAACGATGAGCAGTTCTTC. Residues: CASSLAGANDEQFF.

This sequence joins TRBV7-2 and TRBJ2-7, with 10 bases identical to TRBD1. Looked up from germline, CDR1 is SGHTA and CDR2 is FQGNSA. J lost 0 bases, V lost 5 bases, and 4 bases had no gene match. This CDR3 has 15 amino acids. The CDR3 protein is CASSPGTGVSYEQYF. In nucleotides, the CDR3 is TGTGCCAGCAGCCCCGGGACAGGGGTCTCCTACGAGCAGTACTTC. Full variable domain (outside the CDR3, taken from reference TRBV7-2 and TRBJ2-7): GAGVSQSPSNKVTEKGKDVELRCDPISGHTALYWYRQSLGQGLEFLIYFQGNSAPDKSGLPSDRFSAERTGGSVSTLTIQRTQQEDSAVYLCASSPGTGVSYEQYFGPGTRLTVT.

V is TRBV29-1 and J is TRBJ1-2; 7 nucleotides match TRBD1. Trimming removed 7 bases from V and 0 bases from J; junction bases left unmatched: 2. The CDR3 is 12 amino acids. Germline V gene lookup returns CDR1 SQVTM and CDR2 ANQGSEA. CDR3 loop: CSATGANYGYTF. DNA of the CDR3: TGCAGCGCCACAGGGGCTAACTATGGCTACACCTTC.

The table lists this clone with a count of one. This chain uses TRBV7-2 with TRBJ2-5; D is perhaps TRBD1 (5 bases). Germline loops: CDR1 SGHTA, CDR2 FQGNSA. The V and J ends lost 7 bases and 2 bases respectively, with 14 bases between them. The CDR3 contains 14 residues. The CDR3 region has the DNA TGTGCCAGCACCCCAGCCGCAGGGCAAGAGACCCAGTACTTC. It is translated as CASTPAAGQETQYF.

The chain has TRBV28 and TRBJ1-4; 12 bases match TRBD1. V was clipped by 3 bases and J by 5 bases; unmatched bases: 13. Germline CDR1 and CDR2: MDHEN and SYDVKM. This CDR3 has 19 residues. CDR3 sequence: CASSLRMSGTGGANEKLFF. In DNA form, the CDR3 reads TGTGCCAGCAGTTTGAGGATGTCGGGGACAGGGGGCGCGAATGAAAAACTGTTTTTT. Using reference TRBV28 and TRBJ1-4 for the parts outside the CDR3, the full variable domain is DVKVTQSSRYLVKRTGEKVFLECVQDMDHENMFWYRQDPGLGLRLIYFSYDVKMKEKGDIPEGYSVSREKKERFSLILESASTNQTSMYLCASSLRMSGTGGANEKLFFGSGTQLSVL.

V usage is TRBV10-3 and J usage is TRBJ2-7, with a tentative D call TRBD2 (5 bases). The CDR3 is 14 residues long. Germline assignment: CDR1 ENHRY and CDR2 SYGVKD. The V gene lost 6 bases and the J gene lost 0 bases, with 12 bases spanning the gap. CDR3 coding DNA: TGTGCCATCAGGAATAGCGTGAGCTCCTACGAGCAGTACTTC. Encoded protein: CAIRNSVSSYEQYF.

V and J are TRBV5-6 and TRBJ1-1; a possible D gene is TRBD1 (6 bases). CDR1 is SGHDT, CDR2 YYEEEE, per germline. V lost 1 base, J lost 5 bases, and 18 bases lay in between. The CDR3 is 16 residues long. CDR3 protein: CASSLLGGAIGTEAFF. In nucleotides, the CDR3 is TGTGCCAGCAGCTTGCTAGGGGGGGCCATAGGGACTGAAGCTTTCTTT.

The rearrangement links TRBV19 to TRBJ1-5, with 8 nucleotides matching TRBD1. The germline gives CDR1 LNHDA, CDR2 SQIVND (reference sequence). Germline trimming cut 0 bases from V and 2 bases from J; bases unmatched to any gene: 0. This CDR3 spans 15 amino acids. The CDR3 region has the DNA TGTGCCAGTAGTATAGAGACAGGGGGCAATCAGCCCCAGCATTTT. Its protein is CASSIETGGNQPQHF.

The rearrangement links TRBV27 to TRBJ2-2; D remains unclear. The V end was cut by 5 bases, the J end by 7 bases, with 11 bases between. From germline, CDR1 is MNHEY and CDR2 SMNVEV (reference sequence). The CDR3 contains 13 residues. The CDR3 reads CASSLYSSGELFF. The DNA for the CDR3 is TGTGCCAGCAGTCTCTACAGTAGCGGGGAGCTGTTTTTT.

The chain combines TRBV19 with TRBJ2-7; TRBD2 agrees at 8 bases. Germline V gene lookup returns CDR1 LNHDA and CDR2 SQIVND (reference sequence). Losses at the gene ends were 6 bases for V and 3 bases for J; bases not matched to a gene: 4. The length of the CDR3 is 13 residues. The CDR3 here is CASSVSGNYEQYF. In DNA, the CDR3 is TGTGCCAGTAGCGTTAGCGGGAACTACGAGCAGTACTTC.

The CDR3: CASSQEGRVAEQFF. The CDR3 DNA reads as TGCGCCAGCAGCCAAGAGGGCAGGGTCGCTGAGCAGTTCTTC. The chain combines TRBV4-3 with TRBJ2-1; the D gene is possibly TRBD1 (5 bases). V was shortened by 0 bases and J by 9 bases, with 12 bases between the two germline ends. Germline V lookup: CDR1 LGHNA, CDR2 YSLEER. CDR3 length equals 14 residues.

This chain joins TRBV6-1 and TRBJ2-1; 10 nucleotides line up with TRBD1. The ends lost 6 bases at V and 7 bases at J; junction bases unmatched: 9. The CDR3 length is 15 residues. CDR1 is MNHNS and CDR2 is SASEGT in the germline V gene. CDR3 sequence (DNA): TGTGCCAGCAGGGATCCGGGACAGGGGAATAATGAGCAGTTCTTC. Residues: CASRDPGQGNNEQFF.

V usage is TRBV5-1 and J usage is TRBJ2-3; 11 positions agree with TRBD2. V was pared by 3 bases and J by 0 bases, with 6 bases of the junction left unmatched. Germline lookup yields CDR1 SGHRS and CDR2 YFSETQ. The CDR3 contains 17 residues. The CDR3 is CASSSTLAGGSTDTQYF. The CDR3 coding sequence is TGCGCCAGCAGCTCAACTTTAGCGGGAGGGAGCACAGATACGCAGTATTTT.

This chain joins TRBV5-1 and TRBJ2-7; 12 nucleotides line up with TRBD2. The CDR3 contains 18 residues. The V gene end was trimmed by 2 bases and the J gene end by 0 bases; junction bases not matched to a gene: 9. Germline V gene data show CDR1 as SGHRS and CDR2 as YFSETQ. The DNA for the CDR3 is TGCGCCAGCAGCTTCCGGCCTAGCGGGAGGGGTAGCTCCTACGAGCAGTACTTC. Residues: CASSFRPSGRGSSYEQYF.

The chain is built from TRBV28 and TRBJ2-1; 9 bases are a match to TRBD2. The V segment lost 6 bases and the J segment 1 base; nucleotides outside the gene matches: 7. CDR3 length: 16 amino acids. Germline V gene data show CDR1 as MDHEN and CDR2 as SYDVKM. The CDR3 is CASSLSGRGSYNEQFF. The CDR3 DNA sequence: TGTGCCAGCAGCCTTAGCGGGAGAGGATCCTACAATGAGCAGTTCTTC.

This clone was observed once. CDR3 in amino acids: CASSKNRYSGANVLTF. CDR3 nucleotide sequence: TGTGCCAGTAGCAAGAATAGATACTCTGGGGCCAACGTCCTGACTTTC. V and J are TRBV19 and TRBJ2-6; D call uncertain. The germline V gene encodes CDR1 LNHDA and CDR2 SQIVND (reference sequence). Trimming cost V 6 bases and J 0 bases, with 12 bases left between them. The CDR3 covers 16 residues.

The rearrangement links TRBV28 to TRBJ2-7; perhaps TRBD2 as D (5 bases). Germline V gene data show CDR1 as MDHEN and CDR2 as SYDVKM. This CDR3 region has 15 residues. V gave up 1 base and J gave up 1 base, with 11 bases separating them. CDR3: CASSLLGRGSYEQYF. CDR3 nucleotide sequence: TGTGCCAGCAGTTTATTGGGGAGAGGGTCCTACGAGCAGTACTTC.

The CDR3 bases are TGCAGCGTTGAAGATAGCGAGACCCAGTACTTC. This encodes CSVEDSETQYF. The rearrangement links TRBV29-1 to TRBJ2-5, with D unclear. Germline V gene data show CDR1 as SQVTM and CDR2 as ANQGSEA. Trimming took 0 bases from V and 5 from J, leaving 4 bases between them. There are 11 residues in the CDR3.

V and J are TRBV29-1 and TRBJ1-2; D uncertain. Germline CDR1 SQVTM, CDR2 ANQGSEA. The V end was cut by 5 bases, the J end by 2 bases, with 3 bases between. CDR3 size: 10 residues. The CDR3 loop is CSVRNYGYTF. For the CDR3, the DNA is TGCAGCGTTCGGAACTATGGCTACACCTTC.

The chain couples TRBV9 to TRBJ2-1; TRBD1 aligns across 7 bases. Germline assignment: CDR1 SGDLS and CDR2 YYNGEE. The CDR3 runs 15 residues. Germline trimming cut 0 bases from V and 7 bases from J; bases unmatched to any gene: 7. CDR3 coding DNA: TGTGCCAGCAGCGTAGGGGGTGACAGGGTAAATGAGCAGTTCTTC. Protein product: CASSVGGDRVNEQFF. The full variable domain, rest sourced from reference TRBV9 and TRBJ2-1, is DSGVTQTPKHLITATGQRVTLRCSPRSGDLSVYWYQQSLDQGLQFLIQYYNGEERAKGNILERFSAQQFPDLHSELNLSSLELGDSALYFCASSVGGDRVNEQFFGPGTRLTVL.

The chain links TRBV5-4 to TRBJ2-1, with TRBD2 matching 12 bases. The ends lost 4 bases at V and 6 bases at J; junction bases unmatched: 11. The CDR3 is made up of 17 amino acids. Looked up from germline, CDR1 is SGHNT and CDR2 is YYREEE (reference sequence). In DNA form, the CDR3 reads TGTGCCAGCAGCGGGGGTGGGGTACTAGCGGGAGGCAATGAGCAGTTCTTC. It specifies CASSGGGVLAGGNEQFF.

This clone was observed a single time. This chain links TRBV28 with TRBJ1-1; a weak D match, TRBD1 (5 bases). CDR1 is MDHEN, CDR2 SYDVKM, per germline. V dropped 6 bases and J dropped 8 bases, with 16 bases sitting between them. The CDR3 extends over 13 amino acids. CDR3 in amino acids: CASSLQAYGEAFF. The CDR3 DNA sequence: TGTGCCAGCAGCCTACAGGCGTATGGAGAAGCTTTCTTT.

CDR3 in DNA: TGTGCCAGCAGTTTACCCCCAGCGGGGGGCGCCGGGGAGCTGTTTTTT. Translated, it gives CASSLPPAGGAGELFF. The chain has TRBV28 and TRBJ2-2; 9 positions agree with TRBD2. V dropped 2 bases and J dropped 6; count of bases not matched to a gene: 7. Germline lookup yields CDR1 MDHEN and CDR2 SYDVKM. CDR3 length: 16 residues.

This clone was seen ten or more times. This chain connects TRBV2 to TRBJ1-1; D is uncertain. CDR3 length: 14 amino acids. Deletions cut 2 bases from V and 4 bases from J, with 11 bases between. In germline, CDR1 is SNHLY, CDR2 FYNNEI. CDR3 sequence: CASSETAGGTEAFF. CDR3 in DNA: TGTGCCAGCAGTGAAACCGCCGGCGGCACTGAAGCTTTCTTT.

This clone has only a few counts. This chain connects TRBV10-1 to TRBJ2-3, with D tentatively TRBD1 (5 bases). Germline V gene lookup returns CDR1 WNHNN and CDR2 SYGVQD (reference sequence). Between the trimmed V and J ends, which lost 0 bases and 4 bases, there was a span of 11 bases. The CDR3 is 15 residues long. Here the CDR3 DNA reads TGCGCCAGCAGTGAGTCCCAGGGTAACGCAGATACGCAGTATTTT. Amino acid sequence: CASSESQGNADTQYF.